One sample yielded the 5 T cell receptor beta chains listed below, sequenced in a study of cytomegalovirus exposure and HLA in healthy donors. Amplification used 60 Vbeta primers and 13 Jbeta primers. Sequencing used immunoSEQ multiplex PCR; TCRdb keeps in-frame clones, though not all of them. The data show approximately 110,000 clones, 67% seen once. The source material was PBMCs. Every receptor here comes from a man younger than 30 in good health and CMV-seropositive.

As for this clone: At one end the junction does not follow the germline gene, possibly because of a read error. The rearrangement links TRBV27 to TRBJ1-1; D uncertain. This CDR3 spans 13 amino acids. Germline V CDR1 and CDR2: MNHEY, SMNVEV (reference sequence). CDR3 amino acids: CASSFNRNTKAFF. The CDR3 DNA reads as TGTGCCAGCAGTTTTAATAGAAACACTAAAGCTTTCTTT.

This chain connects TRBV30 to TRBJ2-5; 7 nucleotides agree with TRBD2. The germline V gene has CDR1 GTSNPN and CDR2 SVGIG (reference sequence). Germline trimming cut 2 bases from V and 4 bases from J; bases unmatched to any gene: 4. This CDR3 contains 13 residues. The CDR3 nucleotides read TGTGCCTGGAGTCGGGGGGTTGGAGAGACCCAGTACTTC. Protein: CAWSRGVGETQYF.

The chain joins TRBV5-5 to TRBJ2-7; TRBD1 agrees at 8 bases. This CDR3 spans 15 amino acids. With V trimmed by 0 bases and J by 0 bases, 2 bases remained unmatched. Germline V gene lookup returns CDR1 SGHKS and CDR2 YYEKEE (reference sequence). The CDR3 bases are TGTGCCAGCAGCTTGGGTGGGACAGGCTCCTACGAGCAGTACGTC. Amino acids: CASSLGGTGSYEQYV.

About this clone: The same CDR3 can be traced to other DNA sequences in this sample. This sequence joins TRBV6-5 and TRBJ1-4; D is uncertain. Trimming left V 2 bases short and J 1 base short, with 8 bases between. The CDR3 has 15 amino acids. Germline V gene data show CDR1 as MNHEY and CDR2 as SVGAGI. The CDR3 bases are TGTGCCAGCAGTTACACGGTTGGAACTAATGAAAAACTGTTTTTT. Protein: CASSYTVGTNEKLFF.

V gene TRBV28 combines with J gene TRBJ2-7, with 9 bases fitting TRBD1. CDR3 length: 16 amino acids. The germline gives CDR1 MDHEN, CDR2 SYDVKM. The V gene end was trimmed by 3 bases and the J gene end by 2 bases; junction bases not matched to a gene: 8. The CDR3 nucleotides are TGTGCCAGCAGTTTCCCCCGGACAGGGGATCCCTACGAGCAGTACTTC. This sequence encodes CASSFPRTGDPYEQYF.